This TCR beta chain was obtained from a study of blood T cell repertoires in COVID-19. Whole-study context: Some COVID-19 samples were acute and others convalescent; all came from the United States, Italy and Spain. T cells, B-cell-depleted T cells, or PBMCs supplied cDNA or gDNA.

Authors' data handling: Counts of nucleated cells, estimated from reference gene primer amplification, were obtained. The table came from immunoSEQ multiplex PCR; TCRdb's copy has only in-frame clones and leaves some out. V and J calls and clone size come straight from that table; D and trimming were deduced from the DNA. Here the sample spans about 380,000 clones, around 89% being singletons. The sample holds one count of this clone. The CDR3 length is 17 residues. J was trimmed by 1 base and V by 0 bases; bases with no gene match: 7. Germline V gene sequence: CDR1 LGHNA, CDR2 YNFKEQ. Source material: peripheral blood. J is TRBJ1-2 and V is TRBV4-2; 8 bases agree with TRBD1. This TCR derives from a man younger than 35 with active or convalescent COVID-19. The DNA for the CDR3 is TGTGCCAGCAGCCAAGATACTGGGACAGGATATAACTATGGCTACACCTTC. Translation gives CASSQDTGTGYNYGYTF.